Here is one T cell receptor beta chain with its context. CDR1 and CDR2 (germline): SGHDT, YYEEEE. The CDR3 is made up of 13 amino acids. J lost 6 bases, V lost 5 bases, and 3 bases had no gene match. The assay was immunoSEQ multiplex PCR, and TCRdb's table has in-frame clones only and misses some. The sample includes over 80,000 clones, about 84% of them seen just once. The sample belongs to a study of graft-versus-host responses after intestinal transplantation. The source material was PBMCs, sampled 255 days after intestinal transplant. The rearrangement joins TRBV5-6 to TRBJ1-4; 8 nucleotides agree with TRBD1. This clonotype was obtained from a human patient who received an intestinal transplant, so some T cells may come from the graft donor. In DNA form, the CDR3 reads TGTGCCAGCAGACAGGGGGGGCATGAAAAACTGTTTTTT. This translates into CASRQGGHEKLFF.